Each of the 31 T cell receptor beta chains below was sequenced from the same sample in a study of radiation and T cells in renal cell carcinoma. The time point: blood 4 weeks post-SBRT, at nephrectomy. Treatment specified: 15 Gy SBRT to primary tumor, nephrectomy 4 weeks later. TCRdb's table, derived via immunoSEQ multiplex PCR, lists solely in-frame clones and lacks some. The table shows fewer than 200,000 clones, with about 87% occurring only once. The material was blood, obtained from a patient whose treatment included radiotherapy and nephrectomy. These receptors came from a woman in her fifties or sixties with renal cell carcinoma.

This clone occurred once. The V call is TRBV19, the J call TRBJ2-3; the D gene is possibly TRBD2 (5 bases). The CDR3 is made up of 12 amino acids. Per the germline V gene, CDR1 is LNHDA and CDR2 is SQIVND (reference sequence). Between the trimmed V and J ends, which lost 6 bases and 2 bases, there was a span of 6 bases. The CDR3 bases are TGTGCCAGTAGAGACTACACAGATACGCAGTATTTT. Translating it yields CASRDYTDTQYF. The variable domain in full, completed from reference TRBV19 and TRBJ2-3, reads DGGITQSPKYLFRKEGQNVTLSCEQNLNHDAMYWYRQDPGQGLRLIYYSQIVNDFQKGDIAEGYSVSREKKESFPLTVTSAQKNPTAFYLCASRDYTDTQYFGPGTRLTVL.

For this clone: One junction end disagrees with the germline gene, perhaps due to a read error. The gene calls are TRBV29-1 and TRBJ1-1; D ambiguous. Germline CDR1 is SQVTM and CDR2 is ANQGSEA. This CDR3 is built from 11 residues. The CDR3 is CSFEGDTEAFF. The CDR3 DNA is TGCAGCTTTGAGGGCGACACTGAAGCTTTCTTT. The full variable domain, its missing parts supplied by reference TRBV29-1 and TRBJ1-1, is SAVISQKPSRDICQRGTSLTIQCQVDSQVTMMFWYRQQPGQSLTLIATANQGSEATYESGFVIDKFPISRPNLTFSTLTVSNMSPEDSSIYLCSFEGDTEAFFGQGTRLTVV.

Remarks on this clone: This CDR3 is also generated by other DNA sequences in the sample. This chain links TRBV5-1 with TRBJ1-3; D remains ambiguous. Trimming removed 0 bases from V and 7 bases from J, with 5 bases in between. CDR3 length: 12 residues. In germline, CDR1 is SGHRS, CDR2 YFSETQ. The CDR3 is CASSLDGNTIYF. The CDR3 region has the DNA TGCGCCAGCAGCTTGGATGGGAACACCATATATTTT.

Notes on this clone: At the DNA level, this CDR3 is encoded by other sequences in the same sample as well. The rearrangement links TRBV18 to TRBJ2-7, with D hard to call. Germline V lookup: CDR1 KGHSH, CDR2 LQKENI. V lost 3 bases to trimming and J lost 4 bases, with 4 bases between them. There are 11 residues in the CDR3. The CDR3 DNA sequence: TGTGCCAGCTCACCTGGATACGAGCAGTACTTC. Residues: CASSPGYEQYF.

The V gene is TRBV6-6, the J gene TRBJ2-5, with D possibly called TRBD1 or TRBD2 (5 bases each). V was pared by 7 bases and J by 6 bases, with 24 bases between. Germline V gene data show CDR1 as MNHNY and CDR2 as SVGAGI (reference sequence). The CDR3 spans 16 residues. The CDR3 DNA follows: TGTGCCAGCACTAGCAGCTATCGGGACCCCTCGAAGACCCAGTACTTC. Translation: CASTSSYRDPSKTQYF.

This chain links TRBV5-4 with TRBJ2-2; 8 nucleotides align to TRBD2. Germline V gene lookup returns CDR1 SGHNT and CDR2 YYREEE (reference sequence). V lost 0 bases and J lost 8; bases outside the gene matches: 12. The length of the CDR3 is 17 residues. CDR3 in DNA: TGTGCCAGCAGCTTGGATGCGGGGGGCACGGGAGTGGGGGAGCTGTTTTTT. Translating it yields CASSLDAGGTGVGELFF.

The chain employs TRBV18 and TRBJ2-5; D is unresolved. V gave up 3 bases and J gave up 5 bases, with 13 bases separating them. The CDR3 has 14 amino acids. CDR1 and CDR2 from the germline V gene are KGHSH and LQKENI. The DNA of the CDR3 is TGTGCCAGCTCACCCCTGAAGAGAGTGGAGACCCAGTACTTC. This codes for CASSPLKRVETQYF.

Worth noting for this clone: One end of the junction varies from germline; a read error may be responsible. The V call is TRBV19, the J call TRBJ2-4, with D possibly being TRBD1 (5 bases). Germline V gene data show CDR1 as LNHDA and CDR2 as SQIVND (reference sequence). The CDR3 runs 13 residues. CDR3 residues: CASSITSRTTLHF. The CDR3 DNA sequence: TGTGCCAGTAGTATTACTTCCCGGACAACTCTACACTTC.

The chain employs TRBV9 and TRBJ2-3, with TRBD2 matching over 12 bases. Germline CDR1 is SGDLS and CDR2 is YYNGEE. Trimming cost V 0 bases and J 6 bases; bases outside gene matches: 5. This CDR3 contains 16 residues. CDR3 coding DNA: TGTGCCAGCAGCGTAGTACTAGCGGGGGGCCTGGATACGCAGTATTTT. Amino acid sequence: CASSVVLAGGLDTQYF.

The chain recombines TRBV4-1 with TRBJ1-4, with D unclear. The length of the CDR3 is 12 residues. V lost 1 base and J lost 7, with 4 bases in between. Germline values: CDR1 MGHRA, CDR2 YSYEKL. For the CDR3, the DNA is TGCGCCAGCAGCCAAGTGCGTGAAAAACTGTTTTTT. Translated: CASSQVREKLFF.

The chain couples TRBV7-2 to TRBJ1-5, with a tentative D call TRBD1 (6 bases). The CDR3 consists of 15 residues. V lost 4 bases to trimming and J lost 4 bases, with 14 bases between them. Germline lookup yields CDR1 SGHTA and CDR2 FQGNSA. CDR3 nucleotide sequence: TGTGCCAGCAGCTCCCAACAGGGCACAAATCAGCCCCAGCATTTT. Translation: CASSSQQGTNQPQHF.

The chain couples TRBV2 to TRBJ2-1; either TRBD1 or TRBD2 may fit D (5 bases each). Trimming cost V 7 bases and J 7 bases, with 17 bases left between them. The CDR3 extends over 14 amino acids. CDR1 and CDR2 from the germline V gene are SNHLY and FYNNEI. CDR3 sequence: CASTPGTHRNEQFF. The CDR3 DNA sequence: TGTGCCAGCACCCCCGGGACGCATAGGAATGAGCAGTTCTTC.

The rearrangement joins TRBV15 to TRBJ2-1; D is tentatively TRBD1 or TRBD2 (6 bases each). In germline, CDR1 is LNHNV, CDR2 YYDKDF (reference sequence). V dropped 0 bases and J dropped 7 bases, with 13 bases sitting between them. The CDR3 extends over 15 amino acids. CDR3 nucleotide sequence: TGTGCCACCAGCAGAGATTCCGGGGGCATGAATGAGCAGTTCTTC. Translation gives CATSRDSGGMNEQFF.

The genes are TRBV28 and TRBJ2-5; no clear D. Germline assignment: CDR1 MDHEN and CDR2 SYDVKM. V shed 3 bases and J shed 3 bases, with 14 bases lying between them. The CDR3 sequence is 15 residues long. DNA for the CDR3: TGTGCCAGCAGTTTCTCTAGGGTTTTGAAAGAGACCCAGTACTTC. The encoded protein is CASSFSRVLKETQYF.

The CDR3 sequence: CASSLDLTGYEQYF. The CDR3 DNA is TGTGCCAGCAGTTTAGACCTAACAGGGTACGAGCAGTACTTC. J is TRBJ2-7 and V is TRBV28; D is possibly TRBD1 (6 bases). CDR3 length: 14 amino acids. Per germline, CDR1 MDHEN and CDR2 SYDVKM. The V gene lost 2 bases and the J gene lost 4 bases, with 12 bases spanning the gap.

V is TRBV7-9 and J is TRBJ2-5; D might be TRBD2 (6 bases). CDR1 and CDR2 from the germline V gene are SEHNR and FQNEAQ (reference sequence). V was cut by 7 bases and J by 0 bases, with 6 bases left in between. CDR3 size: 12 residues. The CDR3 sequence is CASTGDQETQYF. The CDR3 nucleotides read TGTGCCAGCACGGGGGACCAAGAGACCCAGTACTTC.

This sequence joins TRBV7-9 and TRBJ1-2; 10 bases match TRBD1. After removal of 5 bases from V and 1 base from J, the junction contained 4 bases not matched to a gene. The CDR3 runs to 15 residues. In germline, CDR1 is SEHNR, CDR2 FQNEAQ (reference sequence). The CDR3 protein is CASSGRTGGNYGYTF. In nucleotides, the CDR3 is TGTGCCAGCAGCGGGCGGACAGGGGGTAACTATGGCTACACCTTC.

This clone was seen a single time. This chain links TRBV18 with TRBJ1-5, with D tentatively TRBD1 (6 bases). Germline CDR1 and CDR2: KGHSH and LQKENI. V gave up 3 bases and J gave up 3 bases, with 9 bases separating them. The CDR3 has 14 residues. The CDR3 loop is CASSPGQPNQPQHF. For the CDR3, the DNA is TGTGCCAGCTCACCCGGACAGCCCAATCAGCCCCAGCATTTT.

The sample holds a few counts of this clone. The J gene is TRBJ1-5, the V gene TRBV10-2; no reliable D call. V lost 0 bases and J lost 6, with 12 bases in between. Germline V CDR1 and CDR2: WSHSY, SAAADI. The CDR3 length is 15 residues. CDR3 residues: CASSESRVPSQPQHF. The CDR3 region has the DNA TGCGCCAGCAGTGAGTCTAGGGTACCGAGTCAGCCCCAGCATTTT.

This rearrangement joins TRBV6-1 to TRBJ2-1; D remains unclear. Germline V gene data show CDR1 as MNHNS and CDR2 as SASEGT. The CDR3 consists of 15 residues. Deletions cut 4 bases from V and 3 bases from J, with 13 bases between. The CDR3 reads CASSVEGFVYNEQFF. The CDR3, as DNA: TGTGCCAGCAGTGTAGAAGGGTTCGTCTACAATGAGCAGTTCTTC.

The chain couples TRBV2 to TRBJ1-6; 8 bases align to TRBD1. Germline V CDR1 and CDR2: SNHLY, FYNNEI. The CDR3 has 16 residues. V was pared by 3 bases and J by 8 bases, with 9 bases of the junction left unmatched. The CDR3 is CASSELRTGNDSPLHF. The DNA of the CDR3 is TGTGCCAGCAGTGAGCTAAGGACAGGGAACGATTCACCCCTCCACTTT.

This clone was seen a few times. V gene TRBV4-3 combines with J gene TRBJ1-2; tentative D call: TRBD1 (5 bases). This CDR3 has 11 amino acids. CDR1 and CDR2 from the germline V gene are LGHNA and YSLEER. V lost 7 bases and J 3 bases, leaving 6 bases between the germline ends. The CDR3 is CASKGDYGYTF. The CDR3 coding sequence is TGCGCCAGCAAAGGGGACTATGGCTACACCTTC.

About this clone itself: The junction differs from germline at one of its ends, possibly a read error. CDR3 in amino acids: CASSSRDRAGTEAFF. CDR3 coding DNA: TGTGCCAGCAGTAGCCGGGACAGGGCTGGTACTGAAGCTTTCTTT. J is TRBJ1-1 and V is TRBV10-3; TRBD1 matches at 9 bases. Germline loops: CDR1 ENHRY, CDR2 SYGVKD. The CDR3 is 15 residues long.

This clone was detected once. The rearrangement joins TRBV19 to TRBJ2-1; 9 bases align to TRBD2. CDR3 size: 14 residues. The trim removed 8 bases at V and 4 bases at J, leaving 6 bases unmatched. Germline V CDR1 and CDR2: LNHDA, SQIVND (reference sequence). The CDR3 nucleotides read TGTGCCAGTTCCCCTAGCGGGGTTTACAATGAGCAGTTCTTC. Translation: CASSPSGVYNEQFF.

The rearrangement uses TRBV2 and TRBJ2-5; tentatively, D is TRBD2 (6 bases). Germline V gene sequence: CDR1 SNHLY, CDR2 FYNNEI. CDR3 length equals 13 residues. V lost 7 bases and J lost 2, with 11 bases in between. The CDR3 region is CASTSGGQETQYF. CDR3 nucleotides: TGTGCCAGCACTTCTGGGGGGCAAGAGACCCAGTACTTC. The variable domain in full, completed from reference TRBV2 and TRBJ2-5, reads EPEVTQTPSHQVTQMGQEVILRCVPISNHLYFYWYRQILGQKVEFLVSFYNNEISEKSEIFDDQFSVERPDGSNFTLKIRSTKLEDSAMYFCASTSGGQETQYFGPGTRLLVL.

The chain uses TRBV15 and TRBJ2-7; 12 bases are shared with TRBD2. CDR1 and CDR2 (germline): LNHNV, YYDKDF (reference sequence). CDR3 size: 16 residues. The J segment lost 3 bases and the V segment lost 3 bases, leaving 6 bases of the junction unmatched. CDR3 residues: CATSSGGTSGYYEQYF. CDR3 DNA sequence: TGTGCCACCAGCAGTGGAGGGACTAGCGGGTACTACGAGCAGTACTTC.

The chain recombines TRBV30 with TRBJ1-4; 7 bases agree with TRBD1. This CDR3 spans 13 amino acids. The V gene end was trimmed by 1 base and the J gene end by 8 bases; junction bases not matched to a gene: 4. The germline CDR1 and CDR2 sequences are GTSNPN and SVGIG (reference sequence). CDR3 amino acids: CAWSANRGEKLFF. The CDR3, as DNA: TGTGCCTGGAGTGCAAACAGGGGCGAAAAACTGTTTTTT.

The rearrangement links TRBV7-9 to TRBJ2-7; D unresolved. Germline V gene sequence: CDR1 SEHNR, CDR2 FQNEAQ (reference sequence). Trimming took 4 bases from V and 1 from J, leaving 14 bases between them. This CDR3 is 15 amino acids long. The CDR3 loop reads CASSSPEDGSYEQYF. CDR3 nucleotide sequence: TGTGCCAGCAGCTCCCCTGAAGATGGGTCCTACGAGCAGTACTTC.

The V call is TRBV10-3, the J call TRBJ2-5; D unclear. The CDR3 spans 15 residues. V lost 1 base to trimming and J lost 2 bases, with 11 bases between them. The germline gives CDR1 ENHRY, CDR2 SYGVKD. CDR3 sequence reads: CAISEYDGPQETQYF. The CDR3 DNA sequence: TGTGCCATCAGTGAGTACGACGGGCCGCAAGAGACCCAGTACTTC.

The chain is built from TRBV9 and TRBJ2-1, with TRBD1 matching over 11 bases. Germline V gene lookup returns CDR1 SGDLS and CDR2 YYNGEE. The CDR3 loop spans 17 amino acids. The trim removed 0 bases at V and 8 bases at J, leaving 10 bases unmatched. Written as DNA, the CDR3 is TGTGCCAGCAGCGTAGGGACAGGGGGCGGTTCACGGGATGAGCAGTTCTTC. Translated: CASSVGTGGGSRDEQFF.

The count of this clone is one. The chain carries TRBV30 and TRBJ1-3; D unresolved. This CDR3 region has 15 residues. Trimming stripped 1 base from V and 0 bases from J, with 10 bases between. Germline V gives CDR1 GTSNPN, CDR2 SVGIG (reference sequence). The CDR3 sequence: CAWSEGLSSGNTIYF. Written as DNA, the CDR3 is TGTGCCTGGAGTGAAGGGCTCAGCTCTGGAAACACCATATATTTT.